Below, 4 T cell receptor beta chains from the same sample are listed, as sequenced in a study of identical twins (dated by TCRdb to the mid-2010s). Library preparation was by 5' RACE. TCRdb names Illumina HiSeq 2000 as the instrument used. Using fastp trimming at Q25 and MiXCR clonotype assembly, TCRdb reanalyzed the public sequencing data and kept in-frame beta chains. Duplicate CDR3 protein sequences are folded into a single record with the most common DNA and genes. This sample is represented by about 900,000 distinct CDR3 sequences; about 12% of them were singletons. The ten largest clonotypes hold around 1.6% of the sample. These data were also reused for a study on yellow fever vaccine responses in identical twins.

The sample taken for sequencing was PBMCs. The source is a woman between 18 and 29 years old in good health.

This clonotype has a count of ten or more. The gene calls are TRBV12-3 or TRBV12-4 and TRBJ1-6; TRBD1 matches 9 bases. This CDR3 contains 14 residues. J lost 8 bases, V lost 6 bases, and 5 bases had no gene match. CDR3 bases: TGTGCCAGCAGCTCGGGACAGGGCCATTCACCCCTCCACTTT. This translates into CASSSGQGHSPLHF.

In its sample, this clonotype was seen a few times. The chain employs TRBV11-2 and TRBJ2-3; 13 bases align to TRBD2. Germline CDR1 reads SGHAT; CDR2 reads FQNNGV. Losses at the gene ends were 2 bases for V and 2 bases for J; bases not matched to a gene: 10. The CDR3 spans 19 residues. The CDR3 is CASSLKYRTSGGPTDTQYF. The CDR3 region has the DNA TGTGCCAGCAGCTTAAAATATCGGACTAGCGGGGGCCCCACAGATACGCAGTATTTT.

The chain has TRBV12-3 or TRBV12-4 and TRBJ1-5; weak D call: TRBD1 (5 bases). The length of the CDR3 is 14 residues. With 7 bases removed from V and 2 bases from J, the gap between germline ends came to 12 bases. The CDR3 here is CASTPDRGNQPQHF. The CDR3, as DNA: TGTGCCAGCACCCCCGACAGAGGCAATCAGCCCCAGCATTTT.

The gene calls are TRBV5-1 and TRBJ2-1, with D tentatively TRBD1 or TRBD2 (6 bases each). The germline CDR1 and CDR2 sequences are SGHRS and YFSETQ. V was shortened by 0 bases and J by 4 bases, with 14 bases between the two germline ends. This CDR3 has 16 residues. The CDR3 DNA reads as TGCGCCAGCAGCTTGGATGCGGTAGGGGGGTACAATGAGCAGTTCTTC. Protein sequence: CASSLDAVGGYNEQFF.